This TCR beta chain is drawn from a study of shared clonotypes between healthy human individuals. Repertoires were generated with immunoSEQ multiplex PCR, while TCRdb's copy carries only in-frame clones and drops some. The sample has 850,000 to 1,200,000 clones, around four fifths seen once; the top ten hold 1.4% to 1.5%. General study findings and limits: Sampling covered blood only; tissue repertoires likely differ. Larger estimated richness was generally recorded for naive subsets relative to memory subsets.

This clone was seen a single time. Antigen unknown. This CDR3 has 15 amino acids. V shed 6 bases and J shed 1 base, with 15 bases lying between them. CDR1 and CDR2 from the germline V gene are MNHEY and SVGAGI. The rearrangement links TRBV6-5 to TRBJ2-5, with D tentatively TRBD1 (6 bases). The sample was memory CD4+ T cells sorted from blood. The subset here: CD45RA-negative fraction. This clonotype was obtained from a man younger than 35 in good health. The CDR3 is CASRRTVRPQETQYF. The CDR3 nucleotides are TGTGCCAGCAGGAGGACAGTCAGACCCCAAGAGACCCAGTACTTC.